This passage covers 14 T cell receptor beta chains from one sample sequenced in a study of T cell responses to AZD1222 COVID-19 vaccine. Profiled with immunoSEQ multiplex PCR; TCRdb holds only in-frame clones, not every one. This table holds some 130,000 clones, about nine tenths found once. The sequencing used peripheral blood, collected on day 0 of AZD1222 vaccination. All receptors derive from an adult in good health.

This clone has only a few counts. In DNA form, the CDR3 reads TGTGCCAGCAGTTTTGGGGGGACTGGGGCCAACGTCCTGACTTTC. Translated: CASSFGGTGANVLTF. The rearrangement joins TRBV27 to TRBJ2-6; tentatively, D is TRBD2 (6 bases). From germline, CDR1 is MNHEY and CDR2 SMNVEV (reference sequence). Trimming stripped 3 bases from V and 2 bases from J, with 8 bases between. The CDR3 spans 15 residues.

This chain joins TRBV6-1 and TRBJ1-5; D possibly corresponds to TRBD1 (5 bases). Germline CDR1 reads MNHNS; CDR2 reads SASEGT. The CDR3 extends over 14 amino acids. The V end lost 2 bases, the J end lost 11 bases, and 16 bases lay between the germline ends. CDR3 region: CASSESDIRRAQHF. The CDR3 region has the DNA TGTGCCAGCAGTGAATCGGACATTCGTAGGGCCCAGCATTTT.

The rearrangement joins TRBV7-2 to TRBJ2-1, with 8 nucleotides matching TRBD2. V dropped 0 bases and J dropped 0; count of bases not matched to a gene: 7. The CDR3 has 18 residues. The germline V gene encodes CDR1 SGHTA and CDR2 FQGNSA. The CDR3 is CASSLAGGGFSSYNEQFF. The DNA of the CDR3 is TGTGCCAGCAGCTTAGCTGGCGGGGGGTTCAGCTCCTACAATGAGCAGTTCTTC.

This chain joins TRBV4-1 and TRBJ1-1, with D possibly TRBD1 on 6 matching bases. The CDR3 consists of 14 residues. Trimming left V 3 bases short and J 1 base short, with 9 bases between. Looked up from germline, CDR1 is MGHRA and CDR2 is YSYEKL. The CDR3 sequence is CASSHVQGNTEAFF. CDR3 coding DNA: TGCGCCAGCAGCCATGTACAGGGGAACACTGAAGCTTTCTTT.

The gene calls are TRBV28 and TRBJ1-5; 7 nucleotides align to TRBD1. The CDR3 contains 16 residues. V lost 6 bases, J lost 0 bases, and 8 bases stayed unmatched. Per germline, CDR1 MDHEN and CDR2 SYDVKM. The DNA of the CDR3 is TGTGCCAGCAGCCCCTCCGGGACAGATAGCAATCAGCCCCAGCATTTT. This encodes CASSPSGTDSNQPQHF. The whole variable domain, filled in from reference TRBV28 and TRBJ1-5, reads DVKVTQSSRYLVKRTGEKVFLECVQDMDHENMFWYRQDPGLGLRLIYFSYDVKMKEKGDIPEGYSVSREKKERFSLILESASTNQTSMYLCASSPSGTDSNQPQHFGDGTRLSIL.

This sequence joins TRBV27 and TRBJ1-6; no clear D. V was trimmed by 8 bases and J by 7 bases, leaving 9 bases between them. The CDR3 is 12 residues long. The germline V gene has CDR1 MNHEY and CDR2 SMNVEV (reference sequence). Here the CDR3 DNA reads TGTGCCAGCTCCAGTGGGAATTCACCCCTCCACTTT. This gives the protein CASSSGNSPLHF.

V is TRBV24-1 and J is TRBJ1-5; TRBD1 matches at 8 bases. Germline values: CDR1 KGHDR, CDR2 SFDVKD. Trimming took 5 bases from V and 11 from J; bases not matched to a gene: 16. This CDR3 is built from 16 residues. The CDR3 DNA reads TGTGCCACCAGTGGGCCCCAGACAGGGGAGGGCTCTGCCCAGCATTTT. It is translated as CATSGPQTGEGSAQHF.

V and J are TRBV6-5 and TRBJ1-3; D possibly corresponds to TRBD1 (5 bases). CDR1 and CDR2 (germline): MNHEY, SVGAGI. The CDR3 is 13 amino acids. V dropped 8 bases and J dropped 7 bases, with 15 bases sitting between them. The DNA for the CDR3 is TGTGCCAGCTCCTACTCGGAGGGGAACACCATATATTTT. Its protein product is CASSYSEGNTIYF.

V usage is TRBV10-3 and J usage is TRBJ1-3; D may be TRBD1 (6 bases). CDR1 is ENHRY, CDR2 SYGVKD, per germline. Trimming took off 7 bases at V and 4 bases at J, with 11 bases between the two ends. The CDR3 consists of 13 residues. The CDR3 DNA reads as TGTGCCATCACCCAGGGGTCCGGAAACACCATATATTTT. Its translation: CAITQGSGNTIYF.

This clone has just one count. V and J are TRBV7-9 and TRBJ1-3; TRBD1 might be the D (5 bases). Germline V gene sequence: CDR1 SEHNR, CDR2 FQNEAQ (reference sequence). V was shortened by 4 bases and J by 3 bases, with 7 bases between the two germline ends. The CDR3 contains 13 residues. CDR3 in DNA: TGTGCCAGCAGCTCAGGGTATGGAAACACCATATATTTT. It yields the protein CASSSGYGNTIYF.

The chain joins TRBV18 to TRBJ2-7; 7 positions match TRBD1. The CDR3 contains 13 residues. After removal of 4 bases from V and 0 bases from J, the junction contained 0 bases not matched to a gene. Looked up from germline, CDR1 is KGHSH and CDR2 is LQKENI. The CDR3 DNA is TGTGCCAGCTCACGGGACAGCTCCTACGAGCAGTACTTC. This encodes CASSRDSSYEQYF.

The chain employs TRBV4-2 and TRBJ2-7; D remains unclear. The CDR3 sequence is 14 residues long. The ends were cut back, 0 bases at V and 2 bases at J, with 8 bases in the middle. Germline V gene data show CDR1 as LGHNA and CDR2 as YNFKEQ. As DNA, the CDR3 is TGTGCCAGCAGCCAAGACGTAAAGCCCTACGAGCAGTACTTC. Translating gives CASSQDVKPYEQYF.

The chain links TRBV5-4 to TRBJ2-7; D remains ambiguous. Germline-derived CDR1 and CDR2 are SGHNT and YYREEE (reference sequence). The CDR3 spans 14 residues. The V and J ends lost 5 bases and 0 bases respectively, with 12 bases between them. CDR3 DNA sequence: TGTGCCAGCAGAAGAGCCGCCAGCTCCTACGAGCAGTACTTC. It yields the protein CASRRAASSYEQYF. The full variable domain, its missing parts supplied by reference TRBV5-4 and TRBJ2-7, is ETGVTQSPTHLIKTRGQQVTLRCSSQSGHNTVSWYQQALGQGPQFIFQYYREEENGRGNFPPRFSGLQFPNYSSELNVNALELDDSALYLCASRRAASSYEQYFGPGTRLTVT.

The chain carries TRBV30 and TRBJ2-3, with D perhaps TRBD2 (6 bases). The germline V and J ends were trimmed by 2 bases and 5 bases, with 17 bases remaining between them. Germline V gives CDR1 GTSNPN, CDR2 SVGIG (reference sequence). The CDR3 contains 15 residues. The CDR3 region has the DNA TGTGCCTGGAGTAGGGCTCGGCTAGCGAGAGATACGCAGTATTTT. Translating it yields CAWSRARLARDTQYF.